This entry lists 22 T cell receptor beta chains sequenced from one sample in a study of shared clonotypes between healthy human individuals. Repertoires were generated with immunoSEQ multiplex PCR, while TCRdb's copy carries only in-frame clones and drops some. The sample yields approximately 2,000,000 clones, around 93% seen once. Sequencing input: naive CD4+ T cells from PBMCs. The sample's subset: CD45RA+ positively selected. The receptors come from a man between 18 and 29 years old in good health. Some clones in this sample may be carry-over from other donors' samples.

In the case of this clone: This sample also contains other DNA sequences that code for the same CDR3. The chain uses TRBV14 and TRBJ1-2; D gene unclear. Germline V gene lookup returns CDR1 SGHDN and CDR2 FVKESK. V was clipped by 0 bases and J by 3 bases, with 8 bases between them. CDR3 size: 14 residues. The chain's CDR3 is CASSQDRSDYGYTF. CDR3 coding DNA: TGTGCCAGCAGCCAAGATAGGTCAGACTATGGCTACACCTTC. Variable domain in full (rest from reference TRBV14 and TRBJ1-2): EAGVTQFPSHSVIEKGQTVTLRCDPISGHDNLYWYRRVMGKEIKFLLHFVKESKQDESGMPNNRFLAERTGGTYSTLKVQPAELEDSGVYFCASSQDRSDYGYTFGSGTRLTVV.

The rearrangement uses TRBV14 and TRBJ1-3; D unresolved. This CDR3 region has 16 residues. V lost 0 bases, J lost 2 bases, and 11 bases lay in between. The germline CDR1 and CDR2 sequences are SGHDN and FVKESK. The CDR3 spells CASSQEGHTAGNTIYF. DNA of the CDR3: TGTGCCAGCAGCCAAGAAGGTCACACAGCTGGAAACACCATATATTTT.

The chain uses TRBV11-2 and TRBJ2-5; either TRBD1 or TRBD2 may supply D (5 bases each). The V end lost 4 bases, the J end lost 8 bases, and 17 bases lay between the germline ends. Germline V gene sequence: CDR1 SGHAT, CDR2 FQNNGV. This CDR3 contains 14 residues. The CDR3 bases are TGTGCCAGCAGCTCCCTATTTTTGGGGGAAACCCAGTACTTC. Its translation: CASSSLFLGETQYF.

V and J are TRBV28 and TRBJ2-7; D unresolved. The CDR3 loop spans 14 amino acids. Trimming shortened V by 1 base and J by 3 bases, and 10 bases separated the two germline ends. Per the germline V gene, CDR1 is MDHEN and CDR2 is SYDVKM. The CDR3, as DNA: TGTGCCAGCAGTTTATCTCCAGCTTACTACGAGCAGTACTTC. Protein sequence: CASSLSPAYYEQYF.

CDR3 sequence (DNA): TGTGCCAGCAGACCACCCTCCTACGAGCAGTACTTC. Translated: CASRPPSYEQYF. The J gene is TRBJ2-7, the V gene TRBV28, with D hard to call. Germline values: CDR1 MDHEN, CDR2 SYDVKM. This CDR3 spans 12 amino acids. Trimming pared 6 bases from V and 0 bases from J, leaving 6 bases between.

The J gene is TRBJ2-2, the V gene TRBV19; D is possibly TRBD1 or TRBD2 (5 bases each). V lost 5 bases to trimming and J lost 7 bases, with 14 bases between them. Germline lookup yields CDR1 LNHDA and CDR2 SQIVND (reference sequence). The CDR3 has 14 residues. The CDR3 sequence: CASSVGAPGGELFF. CDR3 nucleotides: TGTGCCAGTAGTGTCGGGGCCCCGGGCGGGGAGCTGTTTTTT.

The genes are TRBV5-1 and TRBJ2-2; a possible D gene is TRBD2 (5 bases). V shed 4 bases and J shed 2 bases, with 12 bases lying between them. The CDR3 runs 15 residues. CDR1 SGHRS and CDR2 YFSETQ come from the germline V gene. The DNA for the CDR3 is TGCGCCAGCAGCCGGAGCGGAGATAACACCGGGGAGCTGTTTTTT. It codes for CASSRSGDNTGELFF.

This chain links TRBV29-1 with TRBJ2-7; the D is unclear. Trimming left V 5 bases short and J 6 bases short, with 8 bases between. This CDR3 is 10 amino acids long. Germline loops: CDR1 SQVTM, CDR2 ANQGSEA. The CDR3 nucleotides read TGCAGCGTTAAGGTGGGCGAGCAGTACTTC. This gives the protein CSVKVGEQYF.

The gene calls are TRBV7-9 and TRBJ2-7; D perhaps matches TRBD2 (5 bases). CDR1 and CDR2 (germline): SEHNR, FQNEAQ (reference sequence). This CDR3 spans 14 amino acids. Between the trimmed V and J ends, which lost 4 bases and 4 bases, there was a span of 14 bases. In nucleotides, the CDR3 is TGTGCCAGCAGCTCGCGGGTTTCTCGTTACGAGCAGTACTTC. Translated, it gives CASSSRVSRYEQYF.

As concerns this clone: Other DNA sequences of this sample code for an identical CDR3. J is TRBJ2-5 and V is TRBV5-1; no definite D call. Germline V gene lookup returns CDR1 SGHRS and CDR2 YFSETQ. The CDR3 has 14 amino acids. Trimming took off 1 base at V and 1 base at J, with 8 bases between the two ends. CDR3 in amino acids: CASSLRLSQETQYF. The CDR3 DNA reads TGCGCCAGCAGCTTGCGACTCTCCCAAGAGACCCAGTACTTC.

This rearrangement joins TRBV7-6 to TRBJ1-4; D possibly corresponds to TRBD1 (5 bases). Deletions cut 5 bases from V and 8 bases from J, with 18 bases between. The CDR3 covers 15 residues. Germline loops: CDR1 SGHVS, CDR2 FNYEAQ. The DNA for the CDR3 is TGTGCCAGCAGCCCTCGGAGGGACCTAAGGGAAAAACTGTTTTTT. As protein: CASSPRRDLREKLFF.

V and J are TRBV18 and TRBJ2-5, with TRBD1 matching over 9 bases. The CDR3 extends over 14 amino acids. The V segment lost 4 bases and the J segment 2 bases; nucleotides outside the gene matches: 2. CDR1 and CDR2 from the germline V gene are KGHSH and LQKENI. CDR3 sequence (DNA): TGTGCCAGCTCACAGGGGACAGGGCAAGAGACCCAGTACTTC. Its translation: CASSQGTGQETQYF.

This chain uses TRBV6-1 with TRBJ2-5; TRBD1 or TRBD2 may be the D gene (5 bases each). The CDR3 is 14 residues long. Trimming pared 5 bases from V and 5 bases from J, leaving 15 bases between. Germline assignment: CDR1 MNHNS and CDR2 SASEGT. The CDR3 bases are TGTGCCAGCAGTCCCGGGACGCTCCCCGAGACCCAGTACTTC. Translation gives CASSPGTLPETQYF.

About this clone: At the DNA level, this CDR3 is encoded by other sequences in the same sample as well. The chain employs TRBV7-8 and TRBJ2-1; the match to TRBD2 covers 13 bases. The ends lost 2 bases at V and 7 bases at J; junction bases unmatched: 2. This CDR3 has 15 amino acids. Germline CDR1 reads SGHVS; CDR2 reads FQNEAQ. This CDR3 is CASSLRLAGGNEQFF. CDR3 DNA: TGTGCCAGCAGCTTACGACTAGCGGGGGGAAATGAGCAGTTCTTC.

The rearrangement links TRBV27 to TRBJ1-1; 7 bases map to TRBD1. The CDR3 is 15 amino acids. J gave up 5 bases and V 2 bases, and 8 bases lay outside the gene matches. Per germline, CDR1 MNHEY and CDR2 SMNVEV (reference sequence). The CDR3 coding sequence is TGTGCCAGCAGTTTAAAGACAGGGTACAAGACTGAAGCTTTCTTT. Its translation: CASSLKTGYKTEAFF.

The rearrangement links TRBV7-6 to TRBJ2-1; 9 positions agree with TRBD1. V lost 5 bases and J lost 5; bases outside the gene matches: 7. This CDR3 region has 15 residues. CDR1 is SGHVS and CDR2 is FNYEAQ in the germline V gene. The CDR3 DNA reads as TGTGCCAGCAGCCTCCTAGGGACAGGGAACAATGAGCAGTTCTTC. Translation: CASSLLGTGNNEQFF.

The V and J genes are TRBV19 and TRBJ1-5; 7 nucleotides match TRBD1. CDR3 length: 21 residues. Unmatched junction bases numbered 25, after V lost 6 bases and J lost 2 bases. The germline V gene encodes CDR1 LNHDA and CDR2 SQIVND (reference sequence). CDR3 loop: CASSQRGGGRVLVDRNQPQHF. The CDR3 DNA is TGTGCCAGTAGCCAGCGGGGAGGGGGCAGGGTTTTAGTTGATCGCAATCAGCCCCAGCATTTT.

The rearrangement joins TRBV2 to TRBJ1-2, with 10 bases identical to TRBD1. Germline loops: CDR1 SNHLY, CDR2 FYNNEI. The CDR3 runs to 15 residues. The V gene end was trimmed by 6 bases and the J gene end by 4 bases; junction bases not matched to a gene: 8. CDR3 residues: CASRGQGELPYGYTF. DNA for the CDR3: TGTGCCAGCAGAGGACAGGGGGAACTCCCCTATGGCTACACCTTC.

The chain employs TRBV9 and TRBJ2-5; unclear D gene. V lost 2 bases to trimming and J lost 1 base, with 9 bases between them. Germline V CDR1 and CDR2: SGDLS, YYNGEE. CDR3 length equals 14 residues. Here the CDR3 reads CASSVSVSQETQYF. The CDR3 DNA sequence: TGTGCCAGCAGCGTCTCGGTGTCCCAAGAGACCCAGTACTTC.

This chain links TRBV27 with TRBJ2-7; 13 positions match TRBD2. The germline V gene has CDR1 MNHEY and CDR2 SMNVEV (reference sequence). The CDR3 has 14 residues. V gave up 10 bases and J gave up 4 bases; unmatched junction bases: 7. CDR3 DNA sequence: TGTGCCACCCGGACTAGCGGGGGACCTTACGAGCAGTACTTC. It is translated as CATRTSGGPYEQYF.

The chain couples TRBV28 to TRBJ2-3; 11 bases are a match to TRBD2. From germline, CDR1 is MDHEN and CDR2 SYDVKM. This CDR3 spans 15 amino acids. V was pared by 5 bases and J by 2 bases, with 3 bases of the junction left unmatched. CDR3 in amino acids: CASSPTSGITDTQYF. The CDR3 DNA sequence: TGTGCCAGCAGTCCGACTAGCGGGATCACAGATACGCAGTATTTT.

The V and J genes are TRBV4-2 and TRBJ1-2; weak D call: TRBD1 (5 bases). The ends were cut back, 0 bases at V and 4 bases at J, with 15 bases in the middle. CDR1 LGHNA and CDR2 YNFKEQ come from the germline V gene. The CDR3 spans 16 residues. The CDR3 DNA follows: TGTGCCAGCAGCCAAGATACGGCAGGGAGGGTCTATGGCTACACCTTC. Encoded protein: CASSQDTAGRVYGYTF.